The rows below give T cell receptor beta chains drawn from one sample of a study of T-cell reconstitution after alpha-beta-depleted transplantation in children. From the PCR reads, TCRdb called clonotypes with MiXCR, one entry per CDR3 protein. The sample carries roughly 100,000 distinct CDR3 sequences, around 7.8% recorded once. Source: PBMCs, taken before TCRalphabeta/CD19-depleted stem cell transplant. These receptors were taken from a boy aged 2 to 10 with acute lymphoblastic leukemia, due to receive a stem cell transplant. CDR3s include the opening cysteine and the closing phenylalanine or tryptophan. D genes are given only for firm matches. For some rows the clone size is stated as once, few or many, or as a class when expanded; others skip it.

v_gene	j_gene	d_gene	abundance	CDR3nt	CDR3aa
TRBV5-1	TRBJ2-4	-	-	TGCGCCAGCAGCTTGGACGGTGGTTTGAACATTCAGTACTTC	CASSLDGGLNIQYF
TRBV12-3/TRBV12-4	TRBJ1-1	-	many	TGTGCCAGCCGTAGGTCAAGGAACACTGAAGCTTTCTTT	CASRRSRNTEAFF
TRBV20-1	TRBJ2-3	-	few	TGCAGTGCTAGAGATCGACCTCCGACTAGAGTCGGCACAGATACGCAGTATTTT	CSARDRPPTRVGTDTQYF
TRBV5-1	TRBJ1-1	-	many	TGCGCCAGCAGCTCCCGGCAGGGAGGCACTGAAGCTTTCTTT	CASSSRQGGTEAFF
TRBV7-9	TRBJ1-4	-	few	TGTGCCAGCAGCCCCGACAGCTTGTTAGGTGAAAAACTGTTTTTT	CASSPDSLLGEKLFF
TRBV7-9	TRBJ1-3	TRBD1	many	TGTGCCAGCAGCTTACTCGGGACAGCTGGAAACACCATATATTTT	CASSLLGTAGNTIYF
TRBV6-4	TRBJ2-2	TRBD2	-	TGTGCCAGCAGTGACTCAGGGACTAGCGGGGACACCGGGGAGCTGCTTTTT	CASSDSGTSGDTGELLF
TRBV12-3/TRBV12-4	TRBJ2-3	TRBD2	many	TGTGCCAGCAGATCCATCCCCGGGACTAGAAAGGATTTT	CASRSIPGTRKDF
TRBV2	TRBJ2-6	-	-	TGTGCCAGCAGTAAGATATCTGGGGCCAACGTCCTGACTTTC	CASSKISGANVLTF
TRBV4-1	TRBJ1-3	-	-	TGCGCCAGCAGCCAAGATAGAGGAGGGTCCACTGGAAACACCATATATTTT	CASSQDRGGSTGNTIYF
TRBV20-1	TRBJ1-2	-	few	TGCAGTGCTAGTGAAAATGGCTACACCTTC	CSASENGYTF
TRBV20-1	TRBJ2-5	TRBD2	many	TGCAGTGCTAAAGGGACTAGCGGGGCGGGTCTCCCTCAAGAGACCCAGTACTTC	CSAKGTSGAGLPQETQYF
TRBV7-3	TRBJ2-3	-	many	TGTGCCAGCAGCCCACAGGGTTGGACAGATACGCAGTATTTT	CASSPQGWTDTQYF
TRBV4-1	TRBJ2-1	-	few	TGCGCCAGCAGCCGCATAGCCGGTGAGCAGTTCTTC	CASSRIAGEQFF
TRBV14	TRBJ2-3	-	many	TGTGCCAGCAGCCACCCCAACACAGATACGCAGTATTTT	CASSHPNTDTQYF
TRBV5-5	TRBJ1-2	-	few	TGTGCCAGCAGCTTGGGGACGTCGGACCCCTATGGCTACACCTTC	CASSLGTSDPYGYTF